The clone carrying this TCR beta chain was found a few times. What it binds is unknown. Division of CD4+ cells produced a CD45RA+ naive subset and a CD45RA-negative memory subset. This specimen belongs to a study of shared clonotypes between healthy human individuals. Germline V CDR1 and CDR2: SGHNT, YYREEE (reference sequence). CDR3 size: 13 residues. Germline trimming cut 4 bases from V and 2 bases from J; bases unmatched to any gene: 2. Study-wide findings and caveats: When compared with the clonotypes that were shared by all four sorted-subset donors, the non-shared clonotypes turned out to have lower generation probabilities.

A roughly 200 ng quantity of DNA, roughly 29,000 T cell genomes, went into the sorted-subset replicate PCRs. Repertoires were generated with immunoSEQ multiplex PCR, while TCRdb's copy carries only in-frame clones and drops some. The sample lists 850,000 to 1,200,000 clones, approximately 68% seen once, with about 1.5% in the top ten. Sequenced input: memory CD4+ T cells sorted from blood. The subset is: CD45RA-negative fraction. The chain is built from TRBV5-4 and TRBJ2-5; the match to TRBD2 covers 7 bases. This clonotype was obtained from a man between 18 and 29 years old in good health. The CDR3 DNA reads TGTGCCAGCAGCCAAGCGGGGCAAGAGACCCAGTACTTC. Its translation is CASSQAGQETQYF.